This TCR beta chain was found in a study of T cells in Graves' hyperthyroidism and ophthalmopathy (dated by TCRdb to between 2017 and 2020). Some background on the complete study: Peripheral blood was sampled at the time of initial diagnosis, prior to any treatment. A discovery cohort of roughly 96 patients, approximately 44 with Graves' ophthalmopathy and roughly 59 with stable Graves' hyperthyroidism, was used to find distinguishing TCR V-J signatures. Prospective prediction of ophthalmopathy was tested in an independent validation cohort consisting of 18 hyperthyroidism patients and some 17 patients who later progressed to ophthalmopathy. The approximately 98 discovery patients were randomly divided into training and test sets at a 7:3 ratio. In addition, the study compared T-cell repertoires in thyroid tissue and in blood from about six Graves' hyperthyroidism patients. After blood sampling, hyperthyroidism patients were treated with methimazole at a starting dose of 30 mg daily, and ophthalmopathy patients were treated with high-dose intravenous methylprednisolone. The paper reports TCR Vbeta CDR3 sequencing of approximately 130 peripheral blood samples: 40 to 45 ophthalmopathy, roughly 80 hyperthyroidism and 17 progressor patients.

The TCR beta CDR3 regions were amplified from RNA transcripts. The TCR CDR3 was subjected to a first round of RT-PCR using the HTBI primer set and the Qiagen OneStep RT-PCR kit. Libraries were constructed in a second round of multiplex PCR, after which size selection and purification were performed. The libraries were sequenced on an Illumina HiSeq2000 using paired-end 100 bp reads. The original pipeline was this. SOAPnuke was used to process the raw data, throwing out any read that contained adapters or uncalled bases, had a mean Phred below 15, or lacked an exact constant-primer or identifier match. High-quality paired reads were merged using COPE v1.2.5, and each unique nucleotide sequence was defined as a clonotype. MiTCR v1.1 was used to align clonotypes to the IMGT TRBV, TRBD and TRBJ reference segments. Only V-J combinations with frequency above 0.0001, covering 99.2% of repertoires, were analysed. A TCS score was defined as the ratio between F50 (clonal expansion) and ExV (chaos), using BLOSUM62-based TCRdist between CDR3 peptides within each V-J. Welch's t-statistics and random forest reduced 514 V-J features to 10 to 15, which were used in a naive Bayes classifier (R e1071). In-frame beta chains were kept once TCRdb had trimmed the public reads at Q25 with fastp and called clones with MiXCR. Here each entry gathers all rows of one CDR3 protein and keeps the most common genes and DNA. The V and J calls reflect TCRdb's pipeline rather than the authors' work. Recorded for this sample are over 650,000 distinct CDR3 sequences; over 15% of them occurred a single time. The top ten clonotypes cover under 10% of the sample.

Beyond this particular receptor, the publication reports: In validation, the model predicted progression to ophthalmopathy with over 60% sensitivity and over 72% specificity, a median of around six months before onset. Most expanded thyroid clonotypes (frequency above 0.001) were also detected in blood, suggesting blood repertoires may reflect thyroid immune responses. In cross-validation, a model built on a 13 V-J signature told ophthalmopathy apart from stable hyperthyroidism with less than 90% sensitivity and around 81% specificity, and in testing the same model reached 80%/75%. No statistical method was used to fix the sample size in advance, and group allocation was not hidden from the investigators.

V has 3 bases trimmed and J has 3 bases trimmed; junction bases matching no gene number 11. The CDR3 numbers 17 residues from cysteine through phenylalanine. Only CDR3 DNA is held: 51 bases, read in frame from base 1. From a lookup of the germline V gene, CDR1 and CDR2 are ENHRY and SYGVKD. Stable Graves' hyperthyroidism was defined as no progression to ophthalmopathy during 18 months of follow-up. Hyperthyroidism patients were newly diagnosed, with disease duration under 2 months, and aged 18 to 65 years. The study excluded patients with uncontrolled infections, other autoimmune diseases, pregnancy or lactation. Clinical symptoms, serum thyroxine and TRAb, thyroid ultrasound, and orbital computed tomography formed the basis for the diagnoses. Ficoll-Paque density gradient centrifugation was used to isolate PBMCs from under 11 ml of fresh peripheral blood. Total RNA was extracted with Trizol reagent, and quality was checked on an Agilent 2100 Bioanalyzer.

About this clonotype: The antigen it binds to is not known. Base qualities are missing; no much larger clone stands one base away.

This TCR was recovered from a man younger than 30 with Graves' hyperthyroidism. The sequence joins TRBV10-3 to TRBJ2-5; TRBD1 fits 9 bases in the junction. The sequencing sample was made of blood. The CDR3 protein is CAISEGPTGTGKETQYF. The DNA sequence reads TGTGCCATCAGTGAAGGCCCGACCGGGACAGGGAAAGAGACCCAGTACTTC.